A selection of T cell receptor beta chains follows, all from one sample in a study of T cell responses to AZD1222 COVID-19 vaccine. The assay was immunoSEQ multiplex PCR, and TCRdb's table has in-frame clones only and misses some. The sample contains some 130,000 clones, approximately 83% of which appear only once. The sample consisted of peripheral blood, taken on day 0 of AZD1222 vaccination. These receptor sequences come from an adult in good health. The CDR3 runs from the conserved cysteine through the conserved F or W. D genes are given only for firm matches. Clone size is given for some rows only: seen once, a few or many times, or a class if the clone is expanded.

cdr3_nt cdr3_aa d_call v_call clone_size j_call
TGTGCCAGCAGATCTACAGGTTCCTCTGGAAACACCATATATTTT CASRSTGSSGNTIYF . TRBV3-1/TRBV3-2 once TRBJ1-3
TGTGCCAGCAGCCAAGGACCGCAGCCCCAGCATTTT CASSQGPQPQHF . TRBV3-1/TRBV3-2 . TRBJ1-5
TGTGCCAGCAGCCAAGCCTTTGTGAGCCTTTGGTACCAAGAGACCCAGTACTTC CASSQAFVSLWYQETQYF . TRBV14 . TRBJ2-5
TGTGCCAGTGGCGGCGGTCCGCCGAGCTCCTACGAGCAGTACTTC CASGGGPPSSYEQYF . TRBV18 . TRBJ2-7
TGCGCCAGCGGGGGTCTAGCGGGAGGGGCCGGTGAGCAGTTCTTC CASGGLAGGAGEQFF TRBD2 TRBV5-1 . TRBJ2-1
TGTGCCAGCAGTTCCCCCGGGACCCGGATCCCTTTCTTT CASSSPGTRIPFF . TRBV6-1 . TRBJ1-1
TGTGCCAGCAGCTCTACGGGTCGAGGGATCTATGGCTACACCTTC CASSSTGRGIYGYTF . TRBV7-8 . TRBJ1-2
TGTGCCAGCAGCTTAACGCCTCCTGGGACTGAAGCTTTCTTT CASSLTPPGTEAFF . TRBV11-2 few TRBJ1-1
TGTGCCAGCTGCAGAAACACCGGGGAGCTGTTTTTT CASCRNTGELFF . TRBV27 . TRBJ2-2
TGTGCCAGCAGTGACGGCCCGCCCCAGCATTTT CASSDGPPQHF . TRBV2 . TRBJ1-5
TGTGCCACCAGCGGCCGGGACAGGCCGACTCAGCCCCAGCATTTT CATSGRDRPTQPQHF TRBD1 TRBV15 . TRBJ1-5
TGTGCCAGCAGCTTACGGGGTACGGACTATGGCTACACCTTC CASSLRGTDYGYTF . TRBV7-3 . TRBJ1-2
TGTGCCACAACTAGCGGGAGGGTGTCTGAGCAGTTCTTC CATTSGRVSEQFF TRBD2 TRBV12-3/TRBV12-4 . TRBJ2-1
TGTGCCAGCAGCCAAGAGCAGGGGACCTACGAGCAGTACTTC CASSQEQGTYEQYF . TRBV3-1/TRBV3-2 . TRBJ2-7
TGCGCCAGCAGCCAAGTGGGATCCTACGAGCAGTACTTC CASSQVGSYEQYF . TRBV4-1 . TRBJ2-7
TGTGCCACCAGTGATCCGGGGGAAATAGATACGCAGTATTTT CATSDPGEIDTQYF . TRBV24-1 . TRBJ2-3
TGTGCCAGCAGCCCCTCCGGGGGGACGCGGGAGCAGTACTTC CASSPSGGTREQYF TRBD2 TRBV5-4 . TRBJ2-7
TGTGCCAGCAGCTCAGCGGGGGACTCCCTGAACTATGGCTACACCTTC CASSSAGDSLNYGYTF . TRBV13 . TRBJ1-2
TGTGCCAGCAGTGAAGGGGGGTTGACGCAGTATTTT CASSEGGLTQYF . TRBV6-1 . TRBJ2-3
TGTGCCAGCTCACCATTCGCCAATAGCAATCAGCCCCAGCATTTT CASSPFANSNQPQHF . TRBV18 . TRBJ1-5
TGTGCCAGCACCCGGGACAGGGGAGGGATAAATACGCAGTATTTT CASTRDRGGINTQYF TRBD1 TRBV2 . TRBJ2-3
TGTGCCTGGAGTCTAGATTTAGGGGGGCAGGGTGAAAAACTGTTTTTT CAWSLDLGGQGEKLFF . TRBV30 . TRBJ1-4
TGTGCCAGCGGACGACAGGGGGGACCCTACGAGCAGTACTTC CASGRQGGPYEQYF TRBD1 TRBV6-5 . TRBJ2-7
TGTGCCAGCAGCTCCACCGGGACTAGCGGGAACACCGGGGAGCTGTTTTTT CASSSTGTSGNTGELFF TRBD2 TRBV7-3 . TRBJ2-2
TGTGCCAGCAGCCAGCTAAGGACAGGGGGAATTAAAGTGTCCTACGAGCAGTACTTC CASSQLRTGGIKVSYEQYF TRBD1 TRBV5-6 . TRBJ2-7
TGCGCCAGCAGCGGAGGACTAGCGGGGTCGCGCACAGATACGCAGTATTTT CASSGGLAGSRTDTQYF TRBD2 TRBV5-1 once TRBJ2-3
TGTGCCACCAGTGACACCTCTAGCGGGAGGGCCAGCGGGGAGCTGTTTTTT CATSDTSSGRASGELFF TRBD2 TRBV24-1 . TRBJ2-2
TGCGCCAGCAGCCCATCCTCCGGGACTAGCGCCTACGAGCAGTACTTC CASSPSSGTSAYEQYF TRBD2 TRBV4-3 . TRBJ2-7
TGTGCCAGCAGTTATCGGCAGGGGGGCTACACCTTC CASSYRQGGYTF . TRBV6-5 . TRBJ1-2
TGTGCCAGCAGCTTAGTTGGGGCCAACGTCCTGACTTTC CASSLVGANVLTF . TRBV7-2 few TRBJ2-6
TGTGCCACCAGTGTTTCCCGGGACAGGGCCTATCAGCCCCAGCATTTT CATSVSRDRAYQPQHF TRBD1 TRBV24-1 . TRBJ1-5
TGTGCCAGCAGTGCCCGGGGGACAGGGTTTATTCAGCCCCAGCATTTT CASSARGTGFIQPQHF TRBD1 TRBV27 . TRBJ1-5
TGTGCCAGCAGCTTCACGGGGATTTTCGAGCAGTACTTC CASSFTGIFEQYF . TRBV11-3 . TRBJ2-7
TGTGCCAGCAGCCCACAGGGGGTGGCTAACTATGGCTACACCTTC CASSPQGVANYGYTF TRBD1 TRBV13 . TRBJ1-2
TGCGCCAGCAGCTTGCGGGGCCCCACAGATACGCAGTATTTT CASSLRGPTDTQYF . TRBV5-1 once TRBJ2-3
TGTGCCAGTAGTTTGTTTTCAGGGATGGACACTGAAGCTTTCTTT CASSLFSGMDTEAFF . TRBV19 once TRBJ1-1
TGTGCCAGCAGCTTATTCCCCGGACAGAACTATGGCTACACCTTC CASSLFPGQNYGYTF . TRBV7-9 . TRBJ1-2